The rows below give T cell receptor beta chains drawn from one sample of a study of identical twins. TCRdb passed the 5' RACE reads through MiXCR, listing each CDR3 protein once. The top ten hold approximately 0.25% of the sample, which has around 1.7 million distinct CDR3 sequences, around 29% seen once. The specimen sequenced was cord blood. The receptors derive from a newborn girl in good health. Both conserved end residues are part of each CDR3. Each record gives: clone size, V gene, CDR3 length, J gene, CDR3 protein. Not all rows give a size; the values are once, few, many and, for expanded clones, a class.

clone size: .
V gene: TRBV12-3/TRBV12-4
CDR3 length: 15
J gene: TRBJ2-3
CDR3 protein: CASTLSGASTDAQYF

clone size: few
V gene: TRBV11-2
CDR3 length: 13
J gene: TRBJ1-5
CDR3 protein: CASSPFVGQPQHF

clone size: .
V gene: TRBV10-3
CDR3 length: 14
J gene: TRBJ2-1
CDR3 protein: CAIEGSGRRNEQFF

clone size: .
V gene: TRBV13
CDR3 length: 15
J gene: TRBJ2-1
CDR3 protein: CASSLPAGGGDEQFF

clone size: once
V gene: TRBV3-1
CDR3 length: 16
J gene: TRBJ2-5
CDR3 protein: CASSQSVTSNQETQYF

clone size: many
V gene: TRBV5-5
CDR3 length: 14
J gene: TRBJ1-2
CDR3 protein: CASSLTGHNYGYTF

clone size: .
V gene: TRBV28
CDR3 length: 15
J gene: TRBJ2-7
CDR3 protein: CAGSSDRGGDYEQYF

clone size: .
V gene: TRBV5-1
CDR3 length: 15
J gene: TRBJ2-1
CDR3 protein: CASSLNSWGFGEQFF

clone size: .
V gene: TRBV18
CDR3 length: 18
J gene: TRBJ2-6
CDR3 protein: CASSQQQGAVSGANVLTF

clone size: .
V gene: TRBV27
CDR3 length: 13
J gene: TRBJ1-6
CDR3 protein: CASSPTGGSPLHF

clone size: few
V gene: TRBV18
CDR3 length: 15
J gene: TRBJ2-5
CDR3 protein: CASSPPERLQETQYF

clone size: few
V gene: TRBV7-9
CDR3 length: 13
J gene: TRBJ1-1
CDR3 protein: CASSLVYHTEAFF

clone size: few
V gene: TRBV20-1
CDR3 length: 13
J gene: TRBJ2-7
CDR3 protein: CSASSGGPREQYF

clone size: few
V gene: TRBV5-1
CDR3 length: 17
J gene: TRBJ2-7
CDR3 protein: CASSPRPQRLISYEQYF

clone size: few
V gene: TRBV11-2
CDR3 length: 19
J gene: .
CDR3 protein: CASSLLGREATSSYNEQYF

clone size: few
V gene: TRBV25-1
CDR3 length: 13
J gene: TRBJ1-4
CDR3 protein: CASSEYGGEKLFF

clone size: few
V gene: TRBV5-6
CDR3 length: 16
J gene: TRBJ1-4
CDR3 protein: CASSFIGTGGREKLFF

clone size: few
V gene: TRBV11-2
CDR3 length: 15
J gene: TRBJ2-7
CDR3 protein: CASSLVLGTGSEQYF

clone size: few
V gene: TRBV18
CDR3 length: 15
J gene: TRBJ2-1
CDR3 protein: CASSRGLVLYNEQFF

clone size: .
V gene: TRBV20-1
CDR3 length: 12
J gene: TRBJ2-2
CDR3 protein: CSAQRNTGELFF

clone size: .
V gene: TRBV5-1
CDR3 length: 13
J gene: TRBJ2-7
CDR3 protein: CASSFTGGYELYF

clone size: .
V gene: TRBV12-3/TRBV12-4
CDR3 length: 12
J gene: TRBJ2-2
CDR3 protein: CASTAGGGELFF

clone size: .
V gene: TRBV4-2
CDR3 length: 18
J gene: TRBJ2-1
CDR3 protein: CASSRAPTSGGHYNEQFF

clone size: few
V gene: TRBV7-9
CDR3 length: 15
J gene: TRBJ2-7
CDR3 protein: CASSTEGRPSYEQYF

clone size: few
V gene: TRBV10-3
CDR3 length: 12
J gene: TRBJ2-1
CDR3 protein: CAISESQGEQFF

clone size: few
V gene: TRBV4-2
CDR3 length: 15
J gene: TRBJ1-1
CDR3 protein: CASSQGDRGSTEAFF

clone size: few
V gene: TRBV2
CDR3 length: 14
J gene: TRBJ2-7
CDR3 protein: CASSVGTSEYEQYF

clone size: few
V gene: TRBV12-3/TRBV12-4
CDR3 length: 17
J gene: TRBJ2-3
CDR3 protein: CASSLAPDYLSTDTQYF

clone size: .
V gene: TRBV27
CDR3 length: 16
J gene: .
CDR3 protein: CASSFGTSGRLYEQYF

clone size: few
V gene: TRBV7-2
CDR3 length: 15
J gene: TRBJ2-7
CDR3 protein: CASGGGTRITYEQYF

clone size: few
V gene: TRBV6-1
CDR3 length: 15
J gene: TRBJ2-1
CDR3 protein: CASKGLAGSYNEQFF

clone size: .
V gene: TRBV27
CDR3 length: 18
J gene: TRBJ2-3
CDR3 protein: CASSPPPRLAGGTDTQYF

clone size: many
V gene: TRBV12-3/TRBV12-4
CDR3 length: 14
J gene: TRBJ2-4
CDR3 protein: CASSWWDRANIQYF

clone size: .
V gene: TRBV2
CDR3 length: 12
J gene: TRBJ2-5
CDR3 protein: CASSDRTDEQYF

clone size: .
V gene: TRBV29-1
CDR3 length: 11
J gene: TRBJ1-2
CDR3 protein: CSVWVTHGYTF

clone size: .
V gene: TRBV13
CDR3 length: 17
J gene: TRBJ2-1
CDR3 protein: CASSTSTTSGNHNEQFF

clone size: .
V gene: TRBV21-1
CDR3 length: 16
J gene: TRBJ2-7
CDR3 protein: CASSKVLDRSSYEQYF

clone size: few
V gene: TRBV7-9
CDR3 length: 15
J gene: TRBJ1-4
CDR3 protein: CASSLSRQGVEKLFF

clone size: .
V gene: TRBV24-1
CDR3 length: 12
J gene: TRBJ2-3
CDR3 protein: CATRASTDTQYF

clone size: few
V gene: TRBV5-1
CDR3 length: 15
J gene: TRBJ2-1
CDR3 protein: CASSVGGFLYNEQFF

clone size: .
V gene: TRBV7-9
CDR3 length: 15
J gene: TRBJ2-7
CDR3 protein: CASSKQGGLGYEQYF

clone size: .
V gene: TRBV28
CDR3 length: 15
J gene: TRBJ1-1
CDR3 protein: CASRLGGGRITEAFF

clone size: few
V gene: TRBV9
CDR3 length: 15
J gene: TRBJ2-7
CDR3 protein: CASSVGLASGYEQYF

clone size: few
V gene: TRBV21-1
CDR3 length: 19
J gene: TRBJ1-2
CDR3 protein: CASSKAGPWTGASFRGYTF

clone size: few
V gene: TRBV13
CDR3 length: 15
J gene: TRBJ2-1
CDR3 protein: CASSLTSGSVNEQFF

clone size: few
V gene: TRBV20-1
CDR3 length: 13
J gene: TRBJ2-7
CDR3 protein: CSAIGHTHYEQYF

clone size: .
V gene: TRBV7-2
CDR3 length: 16
J gene: TRBJ1-1
CDR3 protein: CASSLVGRGMRTEAFF

clone size: few
V gene: TRBV9
CDR3 length: 16
J gene: TRBJ2-7
CDR3 protein: CASSVSGFRPFHEQYF

clone size: once
V gene: TRBV5-1
CDR3 length: 13
J gene: TRBJ2-7
CDR3 protein: CVGTSGSSYEQYF

clone size: .
V gene: TRBV21-1
CDR3 length: 19
J gene: TRBJ2-3
CDR3 protein: CASSRQVVRRKVCTDTQYF